These 26 T cell receptor beta chains originate from one sample sequenced in a study of T cells after yellow fever vaccination. A single record per CDR3 protein comes from TCRdb applying MiXCR to the 5' RACE reads. Of about 350,000 distinct CDR3 sequences listed, 7% to 9% are singletons. The source was PBMCs, collected roughly 47 days after the first yellow fever vaccination. These receptor sequences come from a man between 18 and 35 years old who received the YFV17D yellow fever vaccine.

In its sample, this clonotype was seen a few times. The chain recombines TRBV6-2 or TRBV6-3 with TRBJ1-2, with a weak D call TRBD1 (5 bases). V lost 0 bases to trimming and J lost 2 bases, with 13 bases between them. This CDR3 contains 16 residues. Germline-derived CDR1 and CDR2 are MNHEY and SVGEGT. The CDR3 reads CASSYSGGDHNYGYTF. DNA of the CDR3: TGTGCCAGCAGTTACTCGGGAGGGGACCACAACTATGGCTACACCTTC.

A few counts support this clonotype. The chain has TRBV7-8 and TRBJ1-1; D ambiguous. CDR1 is SGHVS, CDR2 FQNEAQ, per germline. V was cut by 5 bases and J by 0 bases, with 13 bases left in between. The CDR3 loop spans 15 amino acids. CDR3 in DNA: TGTGCCAGCAGCCAACACGCGGGGTTGAACACTGAAGCTTTCTTT. Its translation: CASSQHAGLNTEAFF. The full variable domain, completed using reference TRBV7-8 and TRBJ1-1, is GAGVSQSPRYKVAKRGQDVALRCDPISGHVSLFWYQQALGQGPEFLTYFQNEAQLDKSGLPSDRFFAERPEGSVSTLKIQRTQQEDSAVYLCASSQHAGLNTEAFFGQGTRLTVV.

This chain connects TRBV18 to TRBJ2-7; the match to TRBD1 covers 10 bases. V lost 3 bases, J lost 6 bases, and 5 bases stayed unmatched. Per the germline V gene, CDR1 is KGHSH and CDR2 is LQKENI. This CDR3 contains 14 residues. The CDR3 spells CASSPGQGQGEQYF. CDR3 coding DNA: TGTGCCAGCTCACCGGGACAGGGGCAGGGCGAGCAGTACTTC. Full variable domain (outside the CDR3, taken from reference TRBV18 and TRBJ2-7): NAGVMQNPRHLVRRRGQEARLRCSPMKGHSHVYWYRQLPEEGLKFMVYLQKENIIDESGMPKERFSAEFPKEGPSILRIQQVVRGDSAAYFCASSPGQGQGEQYFGPGTRLTVT.

In DNA, the CDR3 is TGTGCCAGCAGCCGCTACCAGGACTATGGCTACACCTTC. Amino acids: CASSRYQDYGYTF. The V gene is TRBV5-6, the J gene TRBJ1-2; D ambiguous. The V and J ends lost 4 bases and 3 bases respectively, with 10 bases between them. The CDR3 loop spans 13 amino acids. The germline gives CDR1 SGHDT, CDR2 YYEEEE.

This clonotype was counted ten times or more. The J gene is TRBJ1-1, the V gene TRBV5-1, with D possibly matching TRBD1 (5 bases). Germline V lookup: CDR1 SGHRS, CDR2 YFSETQ. The V end lost 2 bases, the J end lost 0 bases, and 11 bases lay between the germline ends. This CDR3 is 15 amino acids long. This chain's CDR3 is CASSFAGTVNTEAFF. The CDR3 DNA sequence: TGCGCCAGCAGCTTTGCAGGGACGGTGAACACTGAAGCTTTCTTT.

This clonotype was seen many times. This sequence joins TRBV3-1 and TRBJ2-4, with TRBD2 matching over 7 bases. CDR3 length: 15 residues. CDR1 LGHDT and CDR2 YNNKEL come from the germline V gene (reference sequence). J gave up 7 bases and V 0 bases, and 6 bases lay outside the gene matches. Here the CDR3 reads CASSQDSGIGNIQYF. CDR3 DNA sequence: TGTGCCAGCAGCCAAGACAGCGGGATAGGGAACATTCAGTACTTC.

This clonotype has just a few counts. The CDR3 loop reads CASSFYGLAGDEQYV. The CDR3 nucleotides are TGTGCCAGCAGTTTTTACGGACTAGCGGGGGACGAGCAGTACGTC. V and J are TRBV7-9 and TRBJ2-7; the match to TRBD2 covers 13 bases. V dropped 6 bases and J dropped 5; count of bases not matched to a gene: 7. Looked up from germline, CDR1 is SEHNR and CDR2 is FQNEAQ (reference sequence). The CDR3 contains 15 residues.

V is TRBV5-6 and J is TRBJ2-2; D possibly corresponds to TRBD1 (6 bases). There are 16 residues in the CDR3. V lost 7 bases and J lost 1, with 17 bases in between. Germline lookup yields CDR1 SGHDT and CDR2 YYEEEE. This CDR3 is CASHGTTLRNTGELFF. The CDR3 coding sequence is TGTGCCAGCCACGGGACAACCTTGAGGAACACCGGGGAGCTGTTTTTT.

This clonotype was detected a few times. The rearrangement uses TRBV24-1 and TRBJ2-1; D is ambiguous. V lost 9 bases and J lost 5, with 19 bases in between. The V gene's germline CDR1 is KGHDR and CDR2 SFDVKD. This CDR3 comprises 15 residues. The CDR3 bases are TGTGCCACCGAAAGATCTCTGAAGGCGAACAATGAGCAGTTCTTC. Amino acid sequence: CATERSLKANNEQFF.

This clonotype occurred a few times. The genes are TRBV4-1 and TRBJ2-6, with TRBD1 as a possible D gene (5 bases). V lost 2 bases and J 4 bases, leaving 9 bases between the germline ends. The V gene's germline CDR1 is MGHRA and CDR2 YSYEKL. The CDR3 is 15 amino acids. CDR3 in amino acids: CASSQRGTGANVLTF. The CDR3 bases are TGCGCCAGCAGCCAAAGGGGTACCGGGGCCAACGTCCTGACTTTC.

This clonotype turned up a few times. V and J are TRBV11-2 and TRBJ1-2; D call uncertain. The germline V gene encodes CDR1 SGHAT and CDR2 FQNNGV. Trimming stripped 5 bases from V and 7 bases from J, with 29 bases between. This CDR3 is 18 amino acids long. The CDR3 sequence: CASSISDGISGNWGGYTF. The CDR3 DNA is TGTGCCAGCAGCATATCAGATGGGATAAGCGGTAATTGGGGTGGCTACACCTTC.

This clonotype has more than one count but fewer than ten. This sequence joins TRBV5-1 and TRBJ1-2; 8 bases align to TRBD1. V was clipped by 4 bases and J by 4 bases; unmatched bases: 12. From germline, CDR1 is SGHRS and CDR2 YFSETQ. CDR3 length: 16 amino acids. CDR3: CASSPGGQGSRYGYTF. In DNA form, the CDR3 reads TGCGCCAGCAGCCCAGGAGGACAGGGTTCTCGCTATGGCTACACCTTC.

This clonotype has just a few counts. V and J are TRBV11-2 and TRBJ2-7; D is possibly TRBD1 (6 bases). The CDR3 is made up of 15 amino acids. The germline V and J ends were trimmed by 6 bases and 3 bases, with 18 bases remaining between them. Germline CDR1 and CDR2: SGHAT and FQNNGV. The CDR3 DNA sequence: TGTGCCAGCAGGATGGACAGCACGGAAAGCTACGAGCAGTACGTC. Translated, it gives CASRMDSTESYEQYV.

This clonotype was seen a handful of times. The rearrangement joins TRBV30 to TRBJ2-3, with 9 bases that match TRBD2. The junction had 6 bases not matched to a gene; V was cut back by 6 bases and J by 2 bases. The CDR3 consists of 14 residues. Germline loops: CDR1 GTSNPN, CDR2 SVGIG (reference sequence). CDR3 residues: CACWRGGDTDTQYF. The CDR3 DNA sequence: TGTGCCTGCTGGCGGGGGGGGGACACAGATACGCAGTATTTT.

The chain uses TRBV4-3 and TRBJ1-5; D gene unclear. The CDR3 spans 13 residues. Deletions cut 1 base from V and 8 bases from J, with 9 bases between. Germline V gene sequence: CDR1 LGHNA, CDR2 YSLEER. Written as DNA, the CDR3 is TGCGCCAGCAGCCAAGGAATGGCTGAGCCCCAGCATTTT. Translating it yields CASSQGMAEPQHF.

This clonotype turned up a few times. This sequence joins TRBV6-2 or TRBV6-3 and TRBJ1-1; 7 bases map to TRBD1. There are 15 residues in the CDR3. Germline-derived CDR1 and CDR2 are MNHEY and SVGEGT. V lost 3 bases, J lost 3 bases, and 7 bases stayed unmatched. CDR3 DNA: TGTGCCAGCAGTTATAGGGGGCCGAGGGACACTGAAGCTTTCTTT. Protein: CASSYRGPRDTEAFF.

This clonotype was seen a few times. The chain has TRBV3-1 and TRBJ2-7, with D possibly matching TRBD2 (6 bases). CDR3 length equals 17 residues. Germline CDR1 is LGHDT and CDR2 is YNNKEL (reference sequence). Trimming cost V 4 bases and J 2 bases, with 21 bases left between them. The CDR3 DNA sequence: TGTGCCAGCAGCCCAAGACTAGTCATTCAAGGGACCTACGAGCAGTACTTC. Protein: CASSPRLVIQGTYEQYF.

This clonotype turned up a few times. The V and J genes are TRBV19 and TRBJ1-1, with D tentatively TRBD1 (5 bases). The length of the CDR3 is 17 residues. V dropped 4 bases and J dropped 1 base, with 19 bases sitting between them. The germline V gene encodes CDR1 LNHDA and CDR2 SQIVND (reference sequence). As DNA, the CDR3 is TGTGCCAGTAGTAAATGGGACCGACTGGGTCCGAACACTGAAGCTTTCTTT. It translates to CASSKWDRLGPNTEAFF.

In this sample, this clonotype turned up a few times. The gene calls are TRBV20-1 and TRBJ2-2, with a possible D match to TRBD1 (5 bases). The CDR3 covers 14 residues. V lost 3 bases, J lost 0 bases, and 8 bases lay in between. CDR1 and CDR2 from the germline V gene are DFQATT and SNEGSKA (reference sequence). Here the CDR3 DNA reads TGCAGTGCTAGTATGACAGCGAACACCGGGGAGCTGTTTTTT. Protein: CSASMTANTGELFF.

The rearrangement uses TRBV4-3 and TRBJ1-5; D is ambiguous. Looked up from germline, CDR1 is LGHNA and CDR2 is YSLEER. This CDR3 spans 14 amino acids. With 4 bases removed from V and 2 bases from J, the gap between germline ends came to 9 bases. CDR3 coding DNA: TGCGCCAGCAGCCCCAAAAGGGGCAATCAGCCCCAGCATTTT. Residues: CASSPKRGNQPQHF.

The CDR3 sequence: CASSQDSASGTDTQYF. The CDR3 bases are TGCGCCAGCAGCCAAGATAGCGCCTCGGGTACAGATACGCAGTATTTT. The rearrangement links TRBV4-3 to TRBJ2-3, with D possibly being TRBD2 (5 bases). V was clipped by 0 bases and J by 3 bases, with 13 bases between them. The CDR3 consists of 16 residues. Germline CDR1 LGHNA, CDR2 YSLEER.

The chain links TRBV19 to TRBJ1-1; 8 positions match TRBD1. The CDR3 runs to 13 residues. CDR1 is LNHDA and CDR2 is SQIVND in the germline V gene (reference sequence). V trimming: 8 bases; J trimming: 3 bases; junction bases outside the gene matches: 5. Written as DNA, the CDR3 is TGTGCCAGTGCAGTACAGGGGGACACTGAAGCTTTCTTT. Encoded protein: CASAVQGDTEAFF. The full variable domain, rest sourced from reference TRBV19 and TRBJ1-1, is DGGITQSPKYLFRKEGQNVTLSCEQNLNHDAMYWYRQDPGQGLRLIYYSQIVNDFQKGDIAEGYSVSREKKESFPLTVTSAQKNPTAFYLCASAVQGDTEAFFGQGTRLTVV.

This clonotype was recorded a few times. This chain joins TRBV19 and TRBJ1-1; D remains ambiguous. CDR1 LNHDA and CDR2 SQIVND come from the germline V gene (reference sequence). CDR3 length: 14 residues. V was shortened by 3 bases and J by 0 bases, with 8 bases between the two germline ends. As DNA, the CDR3 is TGTGCCAGTAGTATTCAGGTGGTGAACACTGAAGCTTTCTTT. Translation: CASSIQVVNTEAFF.

This clonotype was recorded a few times. The CDR3: CASSLGPGAGGNTIYF. The CDR3, as DNA: TGCGCCAGCAGCTTGGGGCCGGGGGCTGGTGGAAACACCATATATTTT. The chain uses TRBV5-1 and TRBJ1-3; D is perhaps TRBD1 (6 bases). Trimming cost V 0 bases and J 3 bases, with 13 bases left between them. This CDR3 is 16 amino acids long. Germline V gene data show CDR1 as SGHRS and CDR2 as YFSETQ.

This clonotype was found a few times. This chain uses TRBV7-2 with TRBJ1-6; perhaps TRBD1 as D (6 bases). The CDR3 is 13 residues long. Germline CDR1 reads SGHTA; CDR2 reads FQGNSA. V lost 1 base, J lost 13 bases, and 11 bases lay in between. Here the CDR3 DNA reads TGTGCCAGCAGCTTAGGACAGGCCCGGCCCCTCCACTTT. This sequence encodes CASSLGQARPLHF. Supplemented by reference TRBV7-2 and TRBJ1-6, the full variable domain reads GAGVSQSPSNKVTEKGKDVELRCDPISGHTALYWYRQSLGQGLEFLIYFQGNSAPDKSGLPSDRFSAERTGGSVSTLTIQRTQQEDSAVYLCASSLGQARPLHFGNGTRLTVT.

This clonotype was picked up a small number of times. The chain links TRBV7-2 to TRBJ1-1; D unresolved. V was trimmed by 1 base and J by 5 bases, leaving 8 bases between them. Germline CDR1 reads SGHTA; CDR2 reads FQGNSA. The CDR3 has 13 amino acids. CDR3 region: CASSLGSVTEAFF. The DNA of the CDR3 is TGTGCCAGCAGCTTAGGTTCTGTAACTGAAGCTTTCTTT. The full variable domain, rest sourced from reference TRBV7-2 and TRBJ1-1, is GAGVSQSPSNKVTEKGKDVELRCDPISGHTALYWYRQSLGQGLEFLIYFQGNSAPDKSGLPSDRFSAERTGGSVSTLTIQRTQQEDSAVYLCASSLGSVTEAFFGQGTRLTVV.